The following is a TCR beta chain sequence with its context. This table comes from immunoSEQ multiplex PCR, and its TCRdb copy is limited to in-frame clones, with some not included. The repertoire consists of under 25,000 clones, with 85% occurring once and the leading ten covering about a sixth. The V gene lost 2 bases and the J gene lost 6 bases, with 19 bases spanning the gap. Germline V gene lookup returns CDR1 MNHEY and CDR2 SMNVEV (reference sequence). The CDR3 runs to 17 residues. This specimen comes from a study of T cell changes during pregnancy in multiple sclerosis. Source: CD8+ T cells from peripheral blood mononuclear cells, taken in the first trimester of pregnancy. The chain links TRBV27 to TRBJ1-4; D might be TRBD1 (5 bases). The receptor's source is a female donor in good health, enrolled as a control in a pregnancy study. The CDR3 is CASSLGVGQGPYEKLFF. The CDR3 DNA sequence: TGTGCCAGCAGTTTAGGGGTTGGGCAGGGCCCTTATGAAAAACTGTTTTTT.